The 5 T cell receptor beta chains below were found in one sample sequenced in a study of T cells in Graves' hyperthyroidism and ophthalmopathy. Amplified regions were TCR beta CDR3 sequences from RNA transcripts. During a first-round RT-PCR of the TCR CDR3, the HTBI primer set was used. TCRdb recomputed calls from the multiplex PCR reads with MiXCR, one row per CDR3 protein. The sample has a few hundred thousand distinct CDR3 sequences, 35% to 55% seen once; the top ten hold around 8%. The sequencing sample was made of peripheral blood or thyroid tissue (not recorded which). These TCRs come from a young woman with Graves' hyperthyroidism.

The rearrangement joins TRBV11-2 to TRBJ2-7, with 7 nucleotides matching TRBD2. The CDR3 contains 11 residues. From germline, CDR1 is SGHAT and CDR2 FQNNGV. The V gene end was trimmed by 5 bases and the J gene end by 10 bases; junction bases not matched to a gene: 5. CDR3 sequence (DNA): TGTGCCAGCAGCCGGGGGAGGGGCCAGTACTTC. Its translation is CASSRGRGQYF.

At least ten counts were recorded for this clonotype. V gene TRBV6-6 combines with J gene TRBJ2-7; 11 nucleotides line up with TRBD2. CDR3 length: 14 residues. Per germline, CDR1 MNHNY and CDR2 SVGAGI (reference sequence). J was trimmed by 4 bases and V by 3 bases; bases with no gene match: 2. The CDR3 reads CASSYGTSGYEQYF. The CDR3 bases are TGTGCCAGCAGTTATGGGACTAGCGGTTACGAGCAGTACTTC.

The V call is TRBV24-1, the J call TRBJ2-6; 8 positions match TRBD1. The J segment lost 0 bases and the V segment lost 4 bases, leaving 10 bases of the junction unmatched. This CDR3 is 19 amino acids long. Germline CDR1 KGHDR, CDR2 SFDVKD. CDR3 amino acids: CATSDPNGQGRSGANVLTF. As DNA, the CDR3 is TGTGCCACCAGTGACCCCAACGGACAGGGTCGCTCTGGGGCCAACGTCCTGACTTTC.

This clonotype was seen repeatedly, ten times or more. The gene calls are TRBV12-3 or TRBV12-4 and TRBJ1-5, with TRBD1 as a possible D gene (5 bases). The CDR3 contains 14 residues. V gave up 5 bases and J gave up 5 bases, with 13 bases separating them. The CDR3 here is CASSNPGRDQPQHF. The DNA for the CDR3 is TGTGCCAGCAGTAACCCGGGGCGAGATCAGCCCCAGCATTTT.

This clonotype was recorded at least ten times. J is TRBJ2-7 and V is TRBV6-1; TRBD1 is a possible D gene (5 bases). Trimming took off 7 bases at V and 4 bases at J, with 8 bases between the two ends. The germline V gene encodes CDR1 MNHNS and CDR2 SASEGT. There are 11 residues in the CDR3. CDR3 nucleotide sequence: TGTGCCAGCAAGTCAGGGTACGAGCAGTACTTC. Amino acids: CASKSGYEQYF.